This is a list of T cell receptor beta chains from one sample in a study of cytomegalovirus exposure and HLA in healthy donors. Sequenced by immunoSEQ multiplex PCR; TCRdb stores in-frame clones only, minus some. The sample gives approximately 130,000 clones, just over 75% of which show up once; around 1.8% is in the top ten. Sequencing was carried out using PBMCs. These TCRs come from a woman aged 45-65 years in good health and CMV-seronegative. Each CDR3 is given with its conserved first and last residue. The D gene is left open where the match is weak. Clone size appears in some rows only: once, few, many, or a class for an expanded clone.

j_call | v_call | clone_size | cdr3_length | d_call | cdr3_aa | cdr3_nt
TRBJ1-1 | TRBV19 | - | 14 | TRBD1 | CASSNLDRGTEAFF | TGTGCCAGTAGTAACTTGGACAGGGGCACTGAAGCTTTCTTT
TRBJ2-1 | TRBV5-4 | - | 16 | TRBD2 | CASSLDGGRAGNEQFF | TGTGCCAGCAGCTTGGACGGCGGGAGGGCGGGTAATGAGCAGTTCTTC
TRBJ1-2 | TRBV28 | - | 14 | - | CASSLLQRLGGYTF | TGTGCCAGCAGTTTACTTCAGCGGCTGGGTGGCTACACCTTC
TRBJ2-3 | TRBV6-1 | - | 13 | TRBD1 | CASSSNRGNTQYF | TGTGCCAGCAGTTCAAACAGGGGGAATACGCAGTATTTT
TRBJ1-2 | TRBV5-1 | - | 17 | - | CASLLLSLRQGSPSYTF | TGCGCCAGCTTATTGTTATCCCTGAGGCAGGGCTCTCCGAGCTACACCTTC
TRBJ1-1 | TRBV5-1 | - | 14 | TRBD1 | CASSSGTGGTEAFF | TGCGCCAGCAGCTCTGGGACAGGGGGGACTGAAGCTTTCTTT
TRBJ1-3 | TRBV4-1 | - | 15 | - | CASSQERGPGNTIYF | TGCGCCAGCAGCCAAGAGCGGGGTCCCGGAAACACCATATATTTT
TRBJ1-4 | TRBV7-6 | - | 14 | TRBD1 | CASSSRTGSEKLFF | TGTGCCAGCAGCTCTCGGACAGGGAGCGAAAAACTGTTTTTT
TRBJ2-7 | TRBV28 | - | 14 | - | CASSPKGGFKEQYF | TGTGCCAGCAGTCCTAAAGGAGGGTTTAAAGAGCAGTACTTC
TRBJ1-3 | TRBV13 | - | 14 | - | CASILTGHENTIYF | TGTGCCAGCATTCTCACAGGCCATGAAAACACCATATATTTT
TRBJ1-5 | TRBV28 | - | 15 | - | CASTYLGYSNQPQHF | TGTGCCAGCACTTACTTGGGCTATAGCAATCAGCCCCAGCATTTT
TRBJ2-3 | TRBV9 | - | 16 | TRBD2 | CASSVVASGWIDTQYF | TGTGCCAGCAGCGTAGTGGCTAGCGGGTGGATAGATACGCAGTATTTT
TRBJ1-5 | TRBV20-1 | - | 11 | - | CSAKGGQPQHF | TGCAGTGCTAAAGGGGGACAGCCCCAGCATTTT
TRBJ2-2 | TRBV19 | - | 15 | TRBD2 | CASILRAGGTGELFF | TGTGCCAGTATCCTTCGGGCGGGAGGCACCGGGGAGCTGTTTTTT
TRBJ2-1 | TRBV5-4 | - | 14 | - | CASSLRQSNNEQFF | TGTGCCAGCAGCTTGAGACAGTCAAACAATGAGCAGTTCTTC
TRBJ1-4 | TRBV6-1 | - | 14 | - | CASSDDRSNEKLFF | TGTGCCAGCAGTGATGACAGATCCAATGAAAAACTGTTTTTT
TRBJ1-1 | TRBV6-1 | - | 15 | - | CASSEGARINTEAFF | TGTGCCAGCAGTGAGGGGGCCCGAATAAACACTGAAGCTTTCTTT
TRBJ2-3 | TRBV12-2 | - | 16 | - | CASRATGYSSTDTQYF | TGTGCAAGTCGGGCCACAGGGTACAGTAGCACAGATACGCAGTATTTT
TRBJ2-7 | TRBV7-3 | once | 16 | TRBD1 | CASSFQSGTGLNEQYF | TGTGCCAGCAGCTTTCAGTCCGGGACAGGGCTCAACGAGCAGTACTTC
TRBJ2-3 | TRBV5-4 | once | 15 | TRBD2 | CASSPTSGATDTQYF | TGTGCCAGCAGCCCGACTAGCGGGGCGACAGATACGCAGTATTTT
TRBJ1-1 | TRBV15 | once | 16 | - | CATSRDEGRGNTEAFF | TGTGCCACCAGCAGAGATGAAGGACGGGGGAACACTGAAGCTTTCTTT
TRBJ2-3 | TRBV5-4 | few | 15 | TRBD2 | CASSTNPGGTDTQYF | TGTGCCAGCAGCACCAACCCCGGGGGGACAGATACGCAGTATTTT
TRBJ1-2 | TRBV6-1 | - | 15 | TRBD1 | CASTVFDRASFGYTF | TGTGCCAGCACCGTCTTCGACAGGGCAAGTTTTGGCTACACCTTC
TRBJ2-2 | TRBV27 | - | 15 | TRBD1 | CASSLGTGGVGELFF | TGTGCCAGCAGTCTCGGGACAGGGGGCGTCGGGGAGCTGTTTTTT
TRBJ1-5 | TRBV5-4 | - | 13 | - | CASSLAGNQPQHF | TGTGCCAGCAGCTTGGCCGGGAATCAGCCCCAGCATTTT
TRBJ2-1 | TRBV4-3 | - | 17 | - | CASSQGPGTPLANEQFF | TGCGCCAGCAGCCAAGGACCCGGGACTCCGTTGGCCAATGAGCAGTTCTTC
TRBJ1-1 | TRBV7-3 | - | 13 | TRBD1 | CASNGQGNTEAFF | TGTGCCAGCAATGGACAGGGGAACACTGAAGCTTTCTTT
TRBJ2-1 | TRBV6-1 | - | 14 | - | CASKPAGPSDEQFF | TGTGCCAGCAAGCCGGCAGGGCCGTCGGATGAGCAGTTCTTC
TRBJ1-4 | TRBV10-3 | - | 13 | TRBD1 | CAISGQGDEKLFF | TGTGCCATCAGTGGACAGGGGGATGAAAAACTGTTTTTT
TRBJ1-2 | TRBV6-1 | - | 13 | TRBD1 | CASSLQGLYGYTF | TGTGCCAGCAGTTTACAGGGGTTGTATGGCTACACCTTC
TRBJ1-5 | TRBV19 | - | 18 | TRBD1 | CASSIATGGAGSNQPQHF | TGTGCCAGTAGTATAGCGACAGGGGGCGCGGGGAGCAATCAGCCCCAGCATTTT
TRBJ2-1 | TRBV11-2 | - | 15 | TRBD2 | CASSYGSGRAGSQFF | TGTGCCAGCAGCTATGGTAGCGGGAGGGCCGGTTCGCAGTTCTTC
TRBJ1-4 | TRBV5-4 | few | 14 | - | CASSLGATNEKLFF | TGTGCCAGCAGCTTGGGAGCAACTAATGAAAAACTGTTTTTT
TRBJ2-3 | TRBV5-6 | - | 15 | TRBD1 | CASSPDRGLTDTQYF | TGTGCCAGCAGCCCGGACAGGGGGCTGACAGATACGCAGTATTTT
TRBJ2-3 | TRBV7-3 | - | 18 | TRBD2 | CASSSGLAGGPGRDTQYF | TGTGCCAGCAGCTCGGGACTAGCGGGAGGGCCGGGGAGGGATACGCAGTATTTT
TRBJ2-2 | TRBV27 | - | 15 | TRBD2 | CASSLVASGAGELFF | TGTGCCAGCAGTTTAGTGGCTAGCGGGGCCGGGGAGCTGTTTTTT
TRBJ2-1 | TRBV5-1 | - | 16 | TRBD2 | CASSLGVSGGFNEQFF | TGCGCCAGCAGCTTGGGGGTTAGCGGGGGGTTCAATGAGCAGTTCTTC
TRBJ1-2 | TRBV30 | - | 14 | - | CAWSPLTGAGGYTF | TGTGCCTGGAGTCCCTTGACGGGTGCGGGTGGCTACACCTTC
TRBJ2-7 | TRBV25-1 | - | 12 | - | CASSVQGYEQYF | TGTGCCAGCAGTGTACAGGGCTACGAGCAGTACTTC
TRBJ2-5 | TRBV7-2 | - | 14 | - | CASSRGVYQETQYF | TGTGCCAGCAGCCGAGGTGTGTACCAAGAGACCCAGTACTTC
TRBJ2-1 | TRBV27 | - | 16 | TRBD1 | CASSLLQGISYNEQFF | TGTGCCAGCAGTTTACTACAGGGGATTTCCTACAATGAGCAGTTCTTC